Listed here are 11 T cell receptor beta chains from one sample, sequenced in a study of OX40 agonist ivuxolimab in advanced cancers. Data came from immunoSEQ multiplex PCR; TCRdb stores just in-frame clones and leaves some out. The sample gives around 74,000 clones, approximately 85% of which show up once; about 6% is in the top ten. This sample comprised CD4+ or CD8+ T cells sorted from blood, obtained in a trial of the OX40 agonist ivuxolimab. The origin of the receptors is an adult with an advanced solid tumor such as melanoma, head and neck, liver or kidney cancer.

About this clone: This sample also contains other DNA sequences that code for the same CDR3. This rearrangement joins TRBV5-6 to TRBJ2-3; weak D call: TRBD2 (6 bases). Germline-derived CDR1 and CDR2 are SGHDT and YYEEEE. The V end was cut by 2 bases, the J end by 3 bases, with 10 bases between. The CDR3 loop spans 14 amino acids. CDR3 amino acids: CASSLAEGTDTQYF. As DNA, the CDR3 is TGTGCCAGCAGCTTAGCGGAGGGAACAGATACGCAGTATTTT.

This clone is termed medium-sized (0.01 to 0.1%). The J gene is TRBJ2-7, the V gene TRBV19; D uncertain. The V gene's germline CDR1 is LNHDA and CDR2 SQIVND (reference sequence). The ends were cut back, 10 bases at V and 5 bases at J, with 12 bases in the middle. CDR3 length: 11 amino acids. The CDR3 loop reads CATSRYHEQYF. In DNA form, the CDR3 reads TGTGCCACCTCTAGGTACCACGAGCAGTACTTC. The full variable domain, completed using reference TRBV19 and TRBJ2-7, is DGGITQSPKYLFRKEGQNVTLSCEQNLNHDAMYWYRQDPGQGLRLIYYSQIVNDFQKGDIAEGYSVSREKKESFPLTVTSAQKNPTAFYLCATSRYHEQYFGPGTRLTVT.

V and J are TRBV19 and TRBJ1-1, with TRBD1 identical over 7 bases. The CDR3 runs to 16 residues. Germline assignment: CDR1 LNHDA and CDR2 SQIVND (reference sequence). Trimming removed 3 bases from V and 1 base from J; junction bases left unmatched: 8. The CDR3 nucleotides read TGTGCCAGTAGTATCCCGACAGGGAGGGGGAACACTGAAGCTTTCTTT. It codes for CASSIPTGRGNTEAFF. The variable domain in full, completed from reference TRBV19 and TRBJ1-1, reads DGGITQSPKYLFRKEGQNVTLSCEQNLNHDAMYWYRQDPGQGLRLIYYSQIVNDFQKGDIAEGYSVSREKKESFPLTVTSAQKNPTAFYLCASSIPTGRGNTEAFFGQGTRLTVV.

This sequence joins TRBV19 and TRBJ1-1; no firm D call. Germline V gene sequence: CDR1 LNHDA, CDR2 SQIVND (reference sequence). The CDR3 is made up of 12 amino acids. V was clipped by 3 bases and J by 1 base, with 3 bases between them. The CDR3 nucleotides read TGTGCCAGTAGTATTCAGAACACTGAAGCTTTCTTT. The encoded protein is CASSIQNTEAFF.

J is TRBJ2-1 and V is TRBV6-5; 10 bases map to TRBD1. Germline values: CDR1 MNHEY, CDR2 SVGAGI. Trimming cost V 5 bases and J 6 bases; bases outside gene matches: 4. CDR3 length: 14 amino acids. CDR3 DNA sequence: TGTGCCAGCAGTCGGACAGGGGGGATCAATGAGCAGTTCTTC. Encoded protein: CASSRTGGINEQFF.

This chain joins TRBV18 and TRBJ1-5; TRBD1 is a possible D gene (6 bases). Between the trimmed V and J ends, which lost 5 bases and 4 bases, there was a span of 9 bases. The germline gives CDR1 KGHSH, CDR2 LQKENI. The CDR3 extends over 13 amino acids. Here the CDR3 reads CASSETGNQPQHF. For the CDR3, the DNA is TGTGCCAGCTCAGAGACAGGAAATCAGCCCCAGCATTTT.

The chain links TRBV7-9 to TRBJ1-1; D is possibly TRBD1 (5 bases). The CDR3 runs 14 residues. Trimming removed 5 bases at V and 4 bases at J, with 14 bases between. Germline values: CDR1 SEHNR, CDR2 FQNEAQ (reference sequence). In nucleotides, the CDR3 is TGTGCCAGCAGCGCCGACAGTTTTCTCACTGAAGCTTTCTTT. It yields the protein CASSADSFLTEAFF.

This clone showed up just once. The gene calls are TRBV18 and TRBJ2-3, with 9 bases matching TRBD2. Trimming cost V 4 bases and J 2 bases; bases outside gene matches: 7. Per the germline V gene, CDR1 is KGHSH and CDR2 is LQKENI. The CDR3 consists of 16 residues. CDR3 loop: CASSLRLAAFTDTQYF. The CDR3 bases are TGTGCCAGCTCACTGCGACTAGCGGCTTTCACAGATACGCAGTATTTT.

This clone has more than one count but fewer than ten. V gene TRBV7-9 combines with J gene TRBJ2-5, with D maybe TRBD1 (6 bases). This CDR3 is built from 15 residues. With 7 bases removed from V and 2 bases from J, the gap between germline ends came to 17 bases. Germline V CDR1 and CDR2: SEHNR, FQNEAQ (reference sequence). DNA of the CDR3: TGTGCCAGCACCTTCTCGTGGACAGCGCAAGAGACCCAGTACTTC. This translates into CASTFSWTAQETQYF.

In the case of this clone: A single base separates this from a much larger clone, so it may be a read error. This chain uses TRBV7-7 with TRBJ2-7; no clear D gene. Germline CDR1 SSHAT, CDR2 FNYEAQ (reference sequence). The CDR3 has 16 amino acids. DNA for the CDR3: TGCGCCAGCAGCCAAAAAGGAGACGGGTTGTCCTACGAGCAGTACTTC. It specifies CASSQKGDGLSYEQYF.

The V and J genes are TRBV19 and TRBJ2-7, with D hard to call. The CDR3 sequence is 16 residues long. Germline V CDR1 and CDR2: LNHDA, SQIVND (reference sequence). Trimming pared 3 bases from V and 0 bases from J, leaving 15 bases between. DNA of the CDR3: TGTGCCAGTAGTATTTCCCTGACGGCAAGCTCCTACGAGCAGTACTTC. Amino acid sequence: CASSISLTASSYEQYF.